The 27 T cell receptor beta chains below come from one sample, sequenced in a study of beta chain features in type 1 diabetes. Every isolated RNA sample was fully reverse transcribed, so sequencing captured expressed TCRB transcripts. Profiling relied on immunoSEQ multiplex PCR, and the TCRdb table lists in-frame clones only, not all of them. This sample has around 200,000 clones, with approximately 13% found just once. Sequencing was performed on central memory CD4+ T cells from blood. The source is a woman in her late teens or twenties in good health.

This chain uses TRBV30 with TRBJ1-4; D remains unclear. CDR1 is GTSNPN and CDR2 is SVGIG in the germline V gene (reference sequence). With 5 bases removed from V and 1 base from J, the gap between germline ends came to 5 bases. The CDR3 totals 12 residues. CDR3 amino acids: CAWAGTNEKLFF. In DNA, the CDR3 is TGTGCCTGGGCGGGAACTAATGAAAAACTGTTTTTT.

In its sample, this clone was seen once. This sequence joins TRBV25-1 and TRBJ2-5; tentative D call: TRBD1 (6 bases). The CDR3 spans 14 residues. V lost 6 bases and J lost 4, with 15 bases in between. CDR1 is MGHDK, CDR2 SYGVNS, per germline. The CDR3 nucleotides are TGTGCCAGCAGCCCCGGACAGACCACAGAGACCCAGTACTTC. Its translation is CASSPGQTTETQYF.

The chain combines TRBV28 with TRBJ2-1; 9 nucleotides agree with TRBD2. CDR1 is MDHEN and CDR2 is SYDVKM in the germline V gene. CDR3 length: 14 residues. Trimming cost V 3 bases and J 6 bases; bases outside gene matches: 3. In DNA form, the CDR3 reads TGTGCCAGCAGTTTCCCTAGCGGGGTCAATGAGCAGTTCTTC. Its protein is CASSFPSGVNEQFF.

The rearrangement uses TRBV30 and TRBJ2-1, with TRBD2 matching over 9 bases. Trimming at V came to 0 bases and at J to 4 bases, leaving 10 bases not matched to a gene. The CDR3 consists of 17 residues. From germline, CDR1 is GTSNPN and CDR2 SVGIG (reference sequence). CDR3 sequence: CAWSVGSSGTIYNEQFF. The CDR3 DNA reads TGTGCCTGGAGTGTAGGGTCTAGCGGGACCATATACAATGAGCAGTTCTTC.

This chain links TRBV7-9 with TRBJ2-7, with a possible D match to TRBD2 (7 bases). Trimming took off 5 bases at V and 1 base at J, with 12 bases between the two ends. This CDR3 is built from 14 residues. Germline V lookup: CDR1 SEHNR, CDR2 FQNEAQ (reference sequence). The CDR3 sequence: CASSQEGGSYEQYF. The CDR3 DNA reads as TGTGCCAGCAGCCAGGAGGGGGGGTCCTACGAGCAGTACTTC.

This clone was found a few times. The V call is TRBV30, the J call TRBJ1-1, with D maybe TRBD1 (6 bases). Germline V gene lookup returns CDR1 GTSNPN and CDR2 SVGIG (reference sequence). The V gene lost 7 bases and the J gene lost 0 bases, with 12 bases spanning the gap. The CDR3 spans 13 residues. The CDR3 is CASPGHMNTEAFF. Here the CDR3 DNA reads TGTGCCTCTCCGGGACATATGAACACTGAAGCTTTCTTT.

This clone has only a few counts. V usage is TRBV29-1 and J usage is TRBJ2-6; 10 bases align to TRBD2. J lost 3 bases, V lost 6 bases, and 8 bases had no gene match. There are 16 residues in the CDR3. The V gene's germline CDR1 is SQVTM and CDR2 ANQGSEA. DNA for the CDR3: TGCAGCGTAAGGCTAGCGGGAGAATATGGGGCCAACGTCCTGACTTTC. It translates to CSVRLAGEYGANVLTF.

This rearrangement joins TRBV5-4 to TRBJ2-4; perhaps TRBD2 as D (9 bases). The CDR3 covers 15 residues. CDR1 is SGHNT, CDR2 YYREEE, per germline (reference sequence). V was shortened by 4 bases and J by 9 bases, with 20 bases between the two germline ends. The CDR3 spells CASSVDRGLATIQYF. CDR3 in DNA: TGTGCCAGCAGCGTTGACAGGGGACTAGCTACCATTCAGTACTTC.

The V call is TRBV10-3, the J call TRBJ2-5; no reliable D call. V lost 3 bases to trimming and J lost 3 bases, with 5 bases between them. This CDR3 is 12 amino acids long. Germline V lookup: CDR1 ENHRY, CDR2 SYGVKD. The CDR3 DNA reads as TGTGCCATCAGTGACCCAGAAGAGACCCAGTACTTC. It codes for CAISDPEETQYF.

Only a few counts were recorded for this clone. The chain is built from TRBV27 and TRBJ2-7; possibly TRBD2 for D (5 bases). Germline V gene lookup returns CDR1 MNHEY and CDR2 SMNVEV (reference sequence). V lost 6 bases to trimming and J lost 3 bases, with 12 bases between them. The CDR3 covers 13 residues. The CDR3 sequence is CASRRASFYEQYF. For the CDR3, the DNA is TGTGCCAGCAGGAGGGCCTCGTTCTACGAGCAGTACTTC.

The V and J genes are TRBV7-2 and TRBJ1-4; TRBD1 is a possible D gene (5 bases). The CDR3 consists of 15 residues. CDR1 SGHTA and CDR2 FQGNSA come from the germline V gene. The ends were cut back, 1 base at V and 7 bases at J, with 13 bases in the middle. The CDR3 DNA sequence: TGTGCCAGCAGCTTAGACGGCAAGCAGGGTGAAAAACTGTTTTTT. Amino acid sequence: CASSLDGKQGEKLFF.

CDR3 sequence (DNA): TGTGCCAGCAGGGCACAAGGCAATCAGCCCCAGCATTTT. This translates into CASRAQGNQPQHF. The J gene is TRBJ1-5, the V gene TRBV25-1; D not certain. The CDR3 sequence is 13 residues long. Germline V CDR1 and CDR2: MGHDK, SYGVNS. V lost 6 bases and J 2 bases, leaving 8 bases between the germline ends.

In this sample, this clone turned up a few times. The rearrangement links TRBV11-2 to TRBJ1-2; the D gene is possibly TRBD1 (5 bases). The CDR3 spans 13 residues. Germline V gives CDR1 SGHAT, CDR2 FQNNGV. Trimming shortened V by 3 bases and J by 10 bases, and 15 bases separated the two germline ends. The CDR3 spells CASSFQGTADYTF. CDR3 DNA: TGTGCCAGCAGCTTCCAGGGAACTGCGGACTACACCTTC. Combining the CDR3 with reference TRBV11-2 and TRBJ1-2 gives the whole variable domain EAGVAQSPRYKIIEKRQSVAFWCNPISGHATLYWYQQILGQGPKLLIQFQNNGVVDDSQLPKDRFSAERLKGVDSTLKIQPAKLEDSAVYLCASSFQGTADYTFGSGTRLTVV.

The rearrangement uses TRBV5-4 and TRBJ1-1; D is unresolved. Trimming took off 5 bases at V and 1 base at J, with 18 bases between the two ends. Germline assignment: CDR1 SGHNT and CDR2 YYREEE (reference sequence). The CDR3 runs 16 residues. CDR3 loop: CASSSARSDWNTEAFF. The CDR3 DNA follows: TGTGCCAGCAGTTCGGCGCGATCGGACTGGAACACTGAAGCTTTCTTT.

The chain has TRBV30 and TRBJ1-5; D is perhaps TRBD1 (6 bases). Between the trimmed V and J ends, which lost 4 bases and 5 bases, there was a span of 12 bases. CDR1 is GTSNPN, CDR2 SVGIG, per germline (reference sequence). This CDR3 is 13 amino acids long. CDR3 residues: CAWTSRGDQPQHF. Written as DNA, the CDR3 is TGTGCCTGGACTTCCAGGGGTGATCAGCCCCAGCATTTT. Full variable domain (outside the CDR3, taken from reference TRBV30 and TRBJ1-5): SQTIHQWPATLVQPVGSPLSLECTVEGTSNPNLYWYRQAAGRGLQLLFYSVGIGQISSEVPQNLSASRPQDRQFILSSKKLLLSDSGFYLCAWTSRGDQPQHFGDGTRLSIL.

The chain links TRBV7-9 to TRBJ1-4; TRBD1 matches 7 bases. V lost 5 bases, J lost 7 bases, and 13 bases stayed unmatched. This CDR3 comprises 16 residues. The germline gives CDR1 SEHNR, CDR2 FQNEAQ (reference sequence). The chain's CDR3 is CASSQRLTGIVEKLFF. The CDR3 DNA sequence: TGTGCCAGCAGCCAAAGGCTGACAGGGATTGTTGAAAAACTGTTTTTT.

Only a few counts were recorded for this clone. The chain joins TRBV19 to TRBJ2-1; 8 positions agree with TRBD1. The germline V gene has CDR1 LNHDA and CDR2 SQIVND (reference sequence). This CDR3 region has 17 residues. V shed 5 bases, J shed 6 bases, and the junction held 15 bases outside the gene matches. The CDR3 region has the DNA TGTGCCAGTAGTGCCCAAACAGGGAGAGACAGGGGCAATGAGCAGTTCTTC. Residues: CASSAQTGRDRGNEQFF.

V and J are TRBV6-5 and TRBJ1-4, with D uncertain. V gave up 2 bases and J gave up 0 bases, with 7 bases separating them. CDR3 length equals 15 residues. Germline values: CDR1 MNHEY, CDR2 SVGAGI. The CDR3 region is CASSYEATTNEKLFF. CDR3 coding DNA: TGTGCCAGCAGTTACGAGGCCACAACTAATGAAAAACTGTTTTTT.

This chain connects TRBV5-6 to TRBJ2-1, with TRBD2 as a possible D gene (6 bases). CDR1 and CDR2 from the germline V gene are SGHDT and YYEEEE. This CDR3 region has 15 residues. The V and J ends lost 0 bases and 10 bases respectively, with 17 bases between them. The CDR3 DNA reads as TGTGCCAGCAGCTTGGCCTCTTCCAGCGGGTGGGAGCAGTTCTTC. It is translated as CASSLASSSGWEQFF.

This rearrangement joins TRBV30 to TRBJ1-4; D is uncertain. Germline CDR1 reads GTSNPN; CDR2 reads SVGIG (reference sequence). The V gene lost 0 bases and the J gene lost 8 bases, with 13 bases spanning the gap. This CDR3 has 14 amino acids. CDR3 sequence: CAWSVLDRREKLFF. DNA of the CDR3: TGTGCCTGGAGTGTACTAGATAGGAGGGAAAAACTGTTTTTT.

This clone has only a few counts. This rearrangement joins TRBV27 to TRBJ2-3; D call uncertain. V was trimmed by 0 bases and J by 6 bases, leaving 7 bases between them. CDR1 is MNHEY and CDR2 is SMNVEV in the germline V gene (reference sequence). CDR3 length equals 13 residues. The CDR3 sequence: CASSLSPQDTQYF. CDR3 nucleotide sequence: TGTGCCAGCAGTTTATCGCCTCAGGATACGCAGTATTTT.

J is TRBJ2-7 and V is TRBV6-6; 7 nucleotides align to TRBD1. V was clipped by 6 bases and J by 0 bases; unmatched bases: 5. This CDR3 spans 14 amino acids. Germline CDR1 is MNHNY and CDR2 is SVGAGI (reference sequence). Here the CDR3 DNA reads TGTGCCAGCAGCAGGGGGATTACCTCCTACGAGCAGTACTTC. It specifies CASSRGITSYEQYF.

This clone was recorded a few times. This sequence joins TRBV7-8 and TRBJ1-1; no definite D call. The CDR3 has 13 residues. V gave up 1 base and J gave up 5 bases, with 8 bases separating them. CDR1 is SGHVS and CDR2 is FQNEAQ in the germline V gene. The CDR3 loop is CASSLVVRTEAFF. Written as DNA, the CDR3 is TGTGCCAGCAGCTTAGTGGTACGGACTGAAGCTTTCTTT.

This clone was recorded a few times. Here the CDR3 DNA reads TGCGCCAGCAGCTTGCTGCTAGCGGGTCAAGAGACCCAGTACTTC. It codes for CASSLLLAGQETQYF. V gene TRBV5-1 combines with J gene TRBJ2-5, with TRBD2 matching over 8 bases. The CDR3 contains 15 residues. V dropped 1 base and J dropped 2; count of bases not matched to a gene: 4. Germline-derived CDR1 and CDR2 are SGHRS and YFSETQ.

The genes are TRBV15 and TRBJ2-1, with 9 bases fitting TRBD1. The CDR3 totals 14 residues. CDR1 and CDR2 from the germline V gene are LNHNV and YYDKDF (reference sequence). V trimming: 2 bases; J trimming: 6 bases; junction bases outside the gene matches: 2. CDR3 loop: CATSRRTGANEQFF. The DNA of the CDR3 is TGTGCCACCAGCAGACGGACAGGGGCCAATGAGCAGTTCTTC.

A note on this clone: The junction departs from germline at one end; a sequencing error may be responsible. The gene calls are TRBV7-2 and TRBJ2-3; D is perhaps TRBD2 (5 bases). The CDR3 runs 14 residues. Germline values: CDR1 SGHTA, CDR2 FQGNSA. CDR3 nucleotides: TGTGCCAGCAGTTTAGCGCAAGCCACAGATACGCAGTATTTT. Translating gives CASSLAQATDTQYF.

This clone was counted between two and nine times. The chain is built from TRBV29-1 and TRBJ2-1, with a tentative D call TRBD2 (6 bases). Germline CDR1 SQVTM, CDR2 ANQGSEA. The germline V and J ends were trimmed by 7 bases and 0 bases, with 13 bases remaining between them. CDR3 length: 14 residues. In nucleotides, the CDR3 is TGCAGCGCCGCCGGGACTGGCTCCTACAATGAGCAGTTCTTC. It specifies CSAAGTGSYNEQFF.